The source of this T cell receptor beta chain is a study of cytomegalovirus exposure and HLA in healthy donors. Study-wide findings and caveats: A classifier reportedly called cytomegalovirus status with high sensitivity and specificity. The study listed roughly 160 cytomegalovirus-associated TCR beta chains.

TCRdb keeps only in-frame clones here, not all; method: immunoSEQ multiplex PCR. The sample includes 100,000 to 150,000 clones, under 90% seen only once; the top ten take about 3.7%. As to this clone: No antigen is known for it.

Germline V gene data show CDR1 as SGHDN and CDR2 as FVKESK. V lost 2 bases and J 8 bases, leaving 16 bases between the germline ends. The CDR3 length is 16 residues. The sample taken for sequencing was PBMCs. This receptor was identified in a young man in good health and CMV-seronegative. The V gene is TRBV14, the J gene TRBJ1-6, with D perhaps matching TRBD1 (5 bases). The CDR3: CASSQRWQGSYSPLHF. CDR3 coding DNA: TGTGCCAGCAGCCAAAGGTGGCAGGGCTCCTATTCACCCCTCCACTTT.